The 6 T cell receptor beta chains listed next were all sequenced from one sample in a study of stem cell transplantation in POMP-related autoinflammatory disease. Generated by immunoSEQ multiplex PCR, the TCRdb table keeps only in-frame clones and is missing some. This sample carries some 65,000 clones, approximately 91% of them seen once, and the ten largest clones take about 0.7%. The source material was CD4+ T cells from PBMCs, sampled after stem cell transplantation. The receptors originated from a human patient with POMP-related autoinflammation and immune dysregulation (PRAID). The T cells may come from the graft donor.

The genes are TRBV29-1 and TRBJ2-3; D perhaps matches TRBD1 (5 bases). This CDR3 has 12 residues. Trimming took off 6 bases at V and 4 bases at J, with 11 bases between the two ends. Germline V gene sequence: CDR1 SQVTM, CDR2 ANQGSEA. The CDR3 spells CSVETASDTQYF. In nucleotides, the CDR3 is TGCAGCGTGGAGACAGCCTCAGATACGCAGTATTTT.

V gene TRBV2 combines with J gene TRBJ2-7; possibly TRBD1 for D (5 bases). With 8 bases removed from V and 6 bases from J, the gap between germline ends came to 20 bases. The germline gives CDR1 SNHLY, CDR2 FYNNEI. The CDR3 length is 14 residues. CDR3 sequence reads: CASGASGANGEQYV. The DNA for the CDR3 is TGTGCCAGCGGGGCTAGTGGAGCGAATGGCGAGCAGTACGTC.

The chain combines TRBV14 with TRBJ1-1, with D unresolved. CDR1 and CDR2 (germline): SGHDN, FVKESK. The CDR3 covers 14 residues. Trimming shortened V by 0 bases and J by 4 bases, and 9 bases separated the two germline ends. In DNA form, the CDR3 reads TGTGCCAGCAGCCAAGATGTTTTCTTCACTGAAGCTTTCTTT. Translated, it gives CASSQDVFFTEAFF.

The rearrangement links TRBV7-3 to TRBJ2-3, with D possibly called TRBD1 or TRBD2 (5 bases each). This CDR3 has 17 amino acids. Germline V gene sequence: CDR1 SGHTA, CDR2 FQGTGA. The V end lost 5 bases, the J end lost 2 bases, and 20 bases lay between the germline ends. The CDR3 spells CASSPSFNGAHTDTQYF. The CDR3 bases are TGTGCCAGCAGCCCCTCTTTTAACGGGGCCCACACAGATACGCAGTATTTT. The variable domain in full, completed from reference TRBV7-3 and TRBJ2-3, reads GAGVSQTPSNKVTEKGKYVELRCDPISGHTALYWYRQSLGQGPEFLIYFQGTGAADDSGLPNDRFFAVRPEGSVSTLKIQRTERGDSAVYLCASSPSFNGAHTDTQYFGPGTRLTVL.

This rearrangement joins TRBV19 to TRBJ2-7, with D tentatively TRBD2 (6 bases). The CDR3 consists of 13 residues. V gave up 6 bases and J gave up 0 bases, with 9 bases separating them. From germline, CDR1 is LNHDA and CDR2 SQIVND (reference sequence). The DNA for the CDR3 is TGTGCCAGTAGCGGGGGAAGCTCCTACGAGCAGTACTTC. Its translation is CASSGGSSYEQYF.

The count of this clone is one. The chain has TRBV5-6 and TRBJ1-3; 7 bases align to TRBD1. CDR3 length equals 15 residues. V lost 2 bases to trimming and J lost 4 bases; unmatched junction nucleotides: 6. CDR1 is SGHDT, CDR2 YYEEEE, per germline. The chain's CDR3 is CASSFLTGVGNTIYF. CDR3 sequence (DNA): TGTGCCAGCAGCTTCCTAACAGGGGTAGGAAACACCATATATTTT.